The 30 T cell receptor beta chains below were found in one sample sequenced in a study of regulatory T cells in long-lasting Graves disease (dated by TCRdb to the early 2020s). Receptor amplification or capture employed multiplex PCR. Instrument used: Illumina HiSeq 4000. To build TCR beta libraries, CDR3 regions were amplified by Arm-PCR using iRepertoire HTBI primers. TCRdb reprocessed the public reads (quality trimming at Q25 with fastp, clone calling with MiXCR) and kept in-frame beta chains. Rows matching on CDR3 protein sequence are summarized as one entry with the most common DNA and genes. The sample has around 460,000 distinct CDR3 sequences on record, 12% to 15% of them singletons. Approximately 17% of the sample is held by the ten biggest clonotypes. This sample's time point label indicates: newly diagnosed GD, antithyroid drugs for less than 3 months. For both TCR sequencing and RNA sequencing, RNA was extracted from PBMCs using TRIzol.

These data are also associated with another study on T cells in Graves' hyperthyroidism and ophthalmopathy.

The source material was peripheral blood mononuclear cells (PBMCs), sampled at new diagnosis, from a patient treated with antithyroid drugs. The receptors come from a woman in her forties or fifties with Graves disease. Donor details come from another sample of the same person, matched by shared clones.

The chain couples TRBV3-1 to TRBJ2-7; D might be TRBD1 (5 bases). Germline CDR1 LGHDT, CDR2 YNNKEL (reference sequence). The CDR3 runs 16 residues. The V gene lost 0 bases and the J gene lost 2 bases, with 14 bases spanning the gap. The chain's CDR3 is CASSQDVAGKAYEQYF. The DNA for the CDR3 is TGTGCCAGCAGCCAAGATGTTGCAGGGAAAGCCTACGAGCAGTACTTC.

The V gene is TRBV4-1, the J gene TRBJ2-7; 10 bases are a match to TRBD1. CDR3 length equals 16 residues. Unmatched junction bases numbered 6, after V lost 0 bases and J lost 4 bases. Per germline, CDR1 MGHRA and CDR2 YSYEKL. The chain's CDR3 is CASSQDRGQGRYEQYF. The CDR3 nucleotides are TGCGCCAGCAGCCAAGATCGGGGACAGGGGAGGTACGAGCAGTACTTC.

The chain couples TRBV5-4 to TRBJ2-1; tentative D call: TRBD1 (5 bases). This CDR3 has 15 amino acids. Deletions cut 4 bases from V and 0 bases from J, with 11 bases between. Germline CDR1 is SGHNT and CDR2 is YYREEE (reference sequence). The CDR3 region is CASSPWGSSYNEQFF. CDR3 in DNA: TGTGCCAGCAGCCCGTGGGGCAGCTCCTACAATGAGCAGTTCTTC.

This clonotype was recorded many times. The DNA of the CDR3 is TGTGCCATCAGTGATACCTTGGACAGGTCTAACTATGGCTACACCTTC. It codes for CAISDTLDRSNYGYTF. V is TRBV10-3 and J is TRBJ1-2; 7 nucleotides agree with TRBD1. The CDR3 consists of 16 residues. Germline CDR1 ENHRY, CDR2 SYGVKD. Trimming cost V 3 bases and J 0 bases; bases outside gene matches: 7.

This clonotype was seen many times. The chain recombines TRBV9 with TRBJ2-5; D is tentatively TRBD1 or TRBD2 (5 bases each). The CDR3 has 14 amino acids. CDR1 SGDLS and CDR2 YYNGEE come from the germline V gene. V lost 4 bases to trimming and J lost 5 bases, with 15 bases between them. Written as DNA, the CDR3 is TGTGCCAGCAGCCCCGAAAGAGGGGAGGAGACCCAGTACTTC. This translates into CASSPERGEETQYF.

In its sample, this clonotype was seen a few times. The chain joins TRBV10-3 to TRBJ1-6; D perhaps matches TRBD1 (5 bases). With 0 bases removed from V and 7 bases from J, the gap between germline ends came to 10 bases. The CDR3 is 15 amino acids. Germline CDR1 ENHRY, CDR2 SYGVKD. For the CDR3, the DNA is TGTGCCATCAGTGAGTCGTCCGGGGGGAATTCACCCCTCCACTTT. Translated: CAISESSGGNSPLHF.

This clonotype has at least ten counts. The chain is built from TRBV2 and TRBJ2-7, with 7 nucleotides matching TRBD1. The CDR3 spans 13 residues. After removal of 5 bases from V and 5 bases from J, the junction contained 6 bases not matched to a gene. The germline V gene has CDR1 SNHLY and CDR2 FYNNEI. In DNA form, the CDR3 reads TGTGCCAGCAGTATTGACAGGGCTAACGAGCAGTACTTC. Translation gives CASSIDRANEQYF.

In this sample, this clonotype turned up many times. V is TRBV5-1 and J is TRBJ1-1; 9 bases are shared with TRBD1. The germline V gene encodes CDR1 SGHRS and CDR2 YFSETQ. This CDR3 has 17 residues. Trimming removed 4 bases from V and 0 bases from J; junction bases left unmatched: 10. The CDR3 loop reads CASSPGSRTGVNTEAFF. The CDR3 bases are TGCGCCAGCAGCCCCGGGAGTAGGACAGGGGTGAACACTGAAGCTTTCTTT.

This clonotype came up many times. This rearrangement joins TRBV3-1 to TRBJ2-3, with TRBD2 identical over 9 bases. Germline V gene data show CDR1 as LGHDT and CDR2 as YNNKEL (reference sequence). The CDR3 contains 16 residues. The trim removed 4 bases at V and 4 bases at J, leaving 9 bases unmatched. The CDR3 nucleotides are TGTGCCAGCAGCCCAATAGCGGGAGTAACGCCAGATACGCAGTATTTT. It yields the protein CASSPIAGVTPDTQYF.

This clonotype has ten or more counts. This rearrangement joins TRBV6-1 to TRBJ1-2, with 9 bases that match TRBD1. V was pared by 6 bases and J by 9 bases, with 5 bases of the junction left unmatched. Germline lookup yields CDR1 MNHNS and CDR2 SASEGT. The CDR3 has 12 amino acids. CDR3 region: CASRRDRASYTF. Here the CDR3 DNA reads TGTGCCAGCAGACGGGACAGGGCGAGCTACACCTTC.

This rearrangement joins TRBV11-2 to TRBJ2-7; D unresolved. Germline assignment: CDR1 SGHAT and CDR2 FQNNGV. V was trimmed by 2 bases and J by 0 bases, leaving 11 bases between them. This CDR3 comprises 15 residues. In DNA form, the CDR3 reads TGTGCCAGCAGCTTACCCAGGACCGACTCCTACGAGCAGTACTTC. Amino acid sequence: CASSLPRTDSYEQYF.

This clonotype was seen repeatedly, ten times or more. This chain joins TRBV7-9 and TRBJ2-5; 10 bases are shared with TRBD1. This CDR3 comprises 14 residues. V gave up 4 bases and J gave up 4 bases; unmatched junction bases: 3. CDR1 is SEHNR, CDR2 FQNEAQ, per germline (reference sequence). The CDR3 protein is CASSSTGGAETQYF. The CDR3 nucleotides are TGTGCCAGCAGCTCGACAGGGGGCGCAGAGACCCAGTACTTC.

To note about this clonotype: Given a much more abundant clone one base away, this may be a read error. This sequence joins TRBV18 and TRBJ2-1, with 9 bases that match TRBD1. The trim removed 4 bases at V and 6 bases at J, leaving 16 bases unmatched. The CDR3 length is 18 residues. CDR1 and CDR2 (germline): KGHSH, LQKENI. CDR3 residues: CASSLKGTGREWFNEQFF. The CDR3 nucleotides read TGTGCCAGCTCACTAAAAGGGACAGGGAGGGAGTGGTTCAATGAGCAGTTCTTC.

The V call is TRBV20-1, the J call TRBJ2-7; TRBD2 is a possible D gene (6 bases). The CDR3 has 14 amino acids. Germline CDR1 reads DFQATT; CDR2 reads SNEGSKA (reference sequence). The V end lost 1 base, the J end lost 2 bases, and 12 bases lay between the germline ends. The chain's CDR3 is CSARGGGRTYEQYF. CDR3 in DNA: TGCAGTGCTAGAGGGGGAGGTCGAACCTACGAGCAGTACTTC.

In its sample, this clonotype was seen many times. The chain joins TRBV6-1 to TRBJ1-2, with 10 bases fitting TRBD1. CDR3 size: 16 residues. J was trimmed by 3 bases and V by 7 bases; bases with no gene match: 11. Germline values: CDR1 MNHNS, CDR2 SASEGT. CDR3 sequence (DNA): TGTGCCAGCATCCCGGACAGGGGGAAGGTTTACTATGGCTACACCTTC. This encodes CASIPDRGKVYYGYTF.

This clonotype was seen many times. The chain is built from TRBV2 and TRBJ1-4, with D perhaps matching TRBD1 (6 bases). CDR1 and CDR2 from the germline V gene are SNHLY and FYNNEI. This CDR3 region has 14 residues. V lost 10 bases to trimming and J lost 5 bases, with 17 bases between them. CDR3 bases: TGTGCCATACCCGCGGGACACCGCAATGAAAAACTGTTTTTT. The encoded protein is CAIPAGHRNEKLFF.

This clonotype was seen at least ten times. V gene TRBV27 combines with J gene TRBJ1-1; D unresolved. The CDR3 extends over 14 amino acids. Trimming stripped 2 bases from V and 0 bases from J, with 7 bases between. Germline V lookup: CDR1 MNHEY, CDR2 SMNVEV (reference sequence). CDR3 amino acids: CASSLEGMNTEAFF. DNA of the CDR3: TGTGCCAGCAGTTTAGAGGGTATGAACACTGAAGCTTTCTTT.

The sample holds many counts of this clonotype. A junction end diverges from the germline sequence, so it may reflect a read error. DNA for the CDR3: TGCGCCAGCAGCCCAACCGAACAAGAGACCCAGTACTTC. Amino acid sequence: CASSPTEQETQYF. The chain joins TRBV28 to TRBJ2-5; D not resolved. The CDR3 runs 13 residues. Germline loops: CDR1 MDHEN, CDR2 SYDVKM.

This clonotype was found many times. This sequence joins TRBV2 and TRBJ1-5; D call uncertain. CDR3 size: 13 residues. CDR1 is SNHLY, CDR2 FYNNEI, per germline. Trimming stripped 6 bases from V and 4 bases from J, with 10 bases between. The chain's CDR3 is CASSRLGNQPQHF. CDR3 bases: TGTGCCAGCAGCCGCCTCGGAAATCAGCCCCAGCATTTT.

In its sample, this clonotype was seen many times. CDR3 residues: CASSPGANTEAFF. For the CDR3, the DNA is TGTGCCAGCAGTCCCGGGGCGAACACTGAAGCTTTCTTT. The chain carries TRBV18 and TRBJ1-1; D might be TRBD1 (5 bases). The CDR3 is made up of 13 amino acids. CDR1 and CDR2 (germline): KGHSH, LQKENI. V dropped 8 bases and J dropped 1 base, with 11 bases sitting between them.

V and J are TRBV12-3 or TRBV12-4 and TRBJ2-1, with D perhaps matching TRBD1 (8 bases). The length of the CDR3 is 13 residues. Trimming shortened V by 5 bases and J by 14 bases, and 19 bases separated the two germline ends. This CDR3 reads CASSPQNRGREFF. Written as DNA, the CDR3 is TGTGCCAGCAGTCCCCAAAACAGGGGGAGGGAGTTCTTC.

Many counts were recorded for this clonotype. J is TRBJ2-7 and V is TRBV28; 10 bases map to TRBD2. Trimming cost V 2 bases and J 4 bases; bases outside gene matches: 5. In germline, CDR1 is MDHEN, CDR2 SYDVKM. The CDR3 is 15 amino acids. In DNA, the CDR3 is TGTGCCAGCAGTTTACCTGCAGCGGGAGGGTACGAGCAGTACTTC. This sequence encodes CASSLPAAGGYEQYF.

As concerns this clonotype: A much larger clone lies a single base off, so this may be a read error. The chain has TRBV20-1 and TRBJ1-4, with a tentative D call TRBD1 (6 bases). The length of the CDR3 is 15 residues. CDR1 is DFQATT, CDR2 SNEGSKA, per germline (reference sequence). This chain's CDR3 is CSAKAGGETNEELFF. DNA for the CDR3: TGCAGTGCAAAGGCGGGGGGCGAAACCAATGAAGAACTGTTTTTT.

The CDR3 nucleotides are TGTGCCAGCAGCTTAGTCGCCAGTAACTCTGGAAACACCATATATTTT. Protein sequence: CASSLVASNSGNTIYF. The chain is built from TRBV7-9 and TRBJ1-3; D gene uncertain. The CDR3 spans 16 residues. V was cut by 1 base and J by 0 bases, with 10 bases left in between. Germline V gene data show CDR1 as SEHNR and CDR2 as FQNEAQ (reference sequence).

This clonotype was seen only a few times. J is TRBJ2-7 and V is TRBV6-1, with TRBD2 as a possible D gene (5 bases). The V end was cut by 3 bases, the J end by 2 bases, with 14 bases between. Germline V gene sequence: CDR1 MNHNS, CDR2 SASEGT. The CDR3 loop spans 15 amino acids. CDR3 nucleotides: TGTGCCAGCAGTGAGCTGGTGGGAGTTGCCTACGAGCAGTACTTC. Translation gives CASSELVGVAYEQYF.

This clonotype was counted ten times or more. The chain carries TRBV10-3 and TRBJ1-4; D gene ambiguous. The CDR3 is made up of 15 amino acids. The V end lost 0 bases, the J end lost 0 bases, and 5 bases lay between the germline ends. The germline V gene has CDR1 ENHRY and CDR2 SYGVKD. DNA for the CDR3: TGTGCCATCAGTGAGTCGACGGCAACTAATGAAAAACTGTTTTTT. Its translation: CAISESTATNEKLFF.

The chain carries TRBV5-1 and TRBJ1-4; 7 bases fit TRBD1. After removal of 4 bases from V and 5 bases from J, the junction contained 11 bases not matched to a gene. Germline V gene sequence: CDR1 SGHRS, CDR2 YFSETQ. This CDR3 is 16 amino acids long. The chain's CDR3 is CASSPWTLGQNEKLFF. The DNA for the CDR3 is TGCGCCAGCAGCCCATGGACGCTGGGACAGAATGAAAAACTGTTTTTT.

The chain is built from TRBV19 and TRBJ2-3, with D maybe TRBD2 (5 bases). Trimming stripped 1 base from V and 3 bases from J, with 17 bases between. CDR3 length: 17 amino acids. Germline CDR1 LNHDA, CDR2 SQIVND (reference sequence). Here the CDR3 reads CASSIGREIGRTDTQYF. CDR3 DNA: TGTGCCAGTAGTATAGGCCGGGAAATTGGCCGGACAGATACGCAGTATTTT.

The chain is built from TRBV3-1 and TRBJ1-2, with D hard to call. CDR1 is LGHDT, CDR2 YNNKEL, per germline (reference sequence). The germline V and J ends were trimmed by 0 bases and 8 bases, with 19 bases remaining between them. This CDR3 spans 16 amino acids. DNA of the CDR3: TGTGCCAGCAGCCAAGATAGGGTTCCGTTGTTCTACGGCTACACCTTC. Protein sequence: CASSQDRVPLFYGYTF.

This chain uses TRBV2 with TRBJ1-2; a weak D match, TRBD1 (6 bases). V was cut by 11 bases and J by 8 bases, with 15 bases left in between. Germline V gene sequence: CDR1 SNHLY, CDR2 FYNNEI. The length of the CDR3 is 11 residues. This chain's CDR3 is CAGRDISGYTF. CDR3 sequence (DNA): TGTGCCGGCCGGGACATTTCCGGCTACACCTTC.